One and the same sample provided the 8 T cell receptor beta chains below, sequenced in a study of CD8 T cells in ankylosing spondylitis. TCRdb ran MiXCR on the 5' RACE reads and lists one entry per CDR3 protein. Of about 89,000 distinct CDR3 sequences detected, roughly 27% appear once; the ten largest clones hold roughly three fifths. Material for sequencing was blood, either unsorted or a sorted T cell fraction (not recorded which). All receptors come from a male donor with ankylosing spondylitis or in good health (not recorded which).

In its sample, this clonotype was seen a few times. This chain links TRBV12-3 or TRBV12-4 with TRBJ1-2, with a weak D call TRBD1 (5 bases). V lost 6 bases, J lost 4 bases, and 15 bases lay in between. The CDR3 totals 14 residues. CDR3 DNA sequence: TGTGCCAGCAGGCCCGGGGCCCGAAGCTATGGCTACACCTTC. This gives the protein CASRPGARSYGYTF.

CDR3 nucleotide sequence: TGCAGCGTTGAGAATACCTTTGGCCACTATGGCTACACCTTC. Its protein is CSVENTFGHYGYTF. The chain carries TRBV29-1 and TRBJ1-2; D ambiguous. V was shortened by 3 bases and J by 3 bases, with 14 bases between the two germline ends. Germline V gives CDR1 SQVTM, CDR2 ANQGSEA. The CDR3 is 14 amino acids.

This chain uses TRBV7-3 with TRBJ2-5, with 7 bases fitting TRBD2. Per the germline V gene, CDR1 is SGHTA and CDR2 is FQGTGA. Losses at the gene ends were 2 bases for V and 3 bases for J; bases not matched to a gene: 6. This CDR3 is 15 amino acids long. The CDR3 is CASSLAGDEKETQYF. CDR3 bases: TGTGCCAGCAGCTTAGCGGGGGATGAAAAAGAGACCCAGTACTTC.

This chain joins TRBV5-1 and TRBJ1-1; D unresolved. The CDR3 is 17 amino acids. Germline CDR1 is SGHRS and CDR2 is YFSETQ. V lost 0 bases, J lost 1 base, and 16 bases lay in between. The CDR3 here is CASSLGFSRTQNTEAFF. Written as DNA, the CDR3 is TGCGCCAGCAGCTTGGGGTTTTCCCGGACCCAGAACACTGAAGCTTTCTTT.

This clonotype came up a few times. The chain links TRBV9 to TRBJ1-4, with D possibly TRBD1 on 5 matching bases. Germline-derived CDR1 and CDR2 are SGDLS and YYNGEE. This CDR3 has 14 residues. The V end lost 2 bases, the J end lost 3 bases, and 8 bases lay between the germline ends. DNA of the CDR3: TGTGCCAGCAGCGTGGGGACCCCTAATGAAAAACTGTTTTTT. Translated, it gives CASSVGTPNEKLFF.

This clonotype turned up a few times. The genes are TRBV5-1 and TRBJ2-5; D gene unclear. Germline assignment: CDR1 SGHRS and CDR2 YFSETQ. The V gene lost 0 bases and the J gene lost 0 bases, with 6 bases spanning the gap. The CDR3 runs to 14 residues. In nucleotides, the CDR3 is TGCGCCAGCAGCTTGGATCCAGACCAAGAGACCCAGTACTTC. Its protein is CASSLDPDQETQYF. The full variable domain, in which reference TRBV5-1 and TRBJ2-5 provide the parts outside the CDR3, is KAGVTQTPRYLIKTRGQQVTLSCSPISGHRSVSWYQQTPGQGLQFLFEYFSETQRNKGNFPGRFSGRQFSNSRSEMNVSTLELGDSALYLCASSLDPDQETQYFGPGTRLLVL.

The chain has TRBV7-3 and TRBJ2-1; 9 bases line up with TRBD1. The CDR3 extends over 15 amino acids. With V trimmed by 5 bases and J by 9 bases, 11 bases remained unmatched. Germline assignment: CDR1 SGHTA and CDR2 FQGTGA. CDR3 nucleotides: TGTGCCAGCAGCAGTATTAAACAGGGGGCCGGTGAGCAGTTCTTC. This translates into CASSSIKQGAGEQFF.

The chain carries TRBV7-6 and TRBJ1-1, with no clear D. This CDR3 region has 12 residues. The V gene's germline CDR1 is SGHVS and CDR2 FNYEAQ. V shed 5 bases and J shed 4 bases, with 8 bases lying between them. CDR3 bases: TGTGCCAGCAGCCAACCTGGCACTGAAGCTTTCTTT. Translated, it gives CASSQPGTEAFF.